A single sample is the source of the 11 T cell receptor beta chains below, sequenced in a study of T cell repertoires in cytomegalovirus infection (dated by TCRdb to between 2018 and 2021). Instrument on record: Illumina HiSeq 1500. The public reads were quality trimmed at Q25 with fastp and then assembled into clones with MiXCR by TCRdb, keeping productive beta chains. A single entry per CDR3 protein holds the most common genes and DNA from its merged rows. The sample table holds hundreds of thousands of distinct CDR3 sequences, of which 17% were seen once. The ten biggest clones cover about 12% of the sample. The material sequenced was PBMCs. Source of these receptors: a human donor in good health (CMV status not recorded). Some clones in this sample may be carry-over from other donors' samples.

In its sample, this clonotype was seen many times. This chain connects TRBV6-6 to TRBJ2-7; TRBD1 matches 7 bases. The CDR3 has 16 amino acids. With V trimmed by 2 bases and J by 1 base, 8 bases remained unmatched. Germline CDR1 reads MNHNY; CDR2 reads SVGAGI (reference sequence). CDR3 sequence reads: CASSYRGTDLSYEQYF. CDR3 DNA sequence: TGTGCCAGCAGTTACAGAGGGACAGACCTTTCCTACGAGCAGTACTTC.

The chain uses TRBV28 and TRBJ1-2; 7 positions match TRBD1. The CDR3 totals 15 residues. V shed 2 bases, J shed 8 bases, and the junction held 11 bases outside the gene matches. Germline V gene sequence: CDR1 MDHEN, CDR2 SYDVKM. CDR3 DNA sequence: TGTGCCAGCAGTTTACATTCGGACAGGCTCCGCGGCTACACCTTC. This translates into CASSLHSDRLRGYTF.

A note on this clonotype: It may be a read error: a sequence one base away is much more abundant. The V gene is TRBV19, the J gene TRBJ2-4; the D is unclear. CDR1 LNHDA and CDR2 SQIVND come from the germline V gene (reference sequence). The CDR3 consists of 15 residues. CDR3 coding DNA: TGTGCCAGTAGTATACAGAGTTTTGCCAGAAACATTCAGTACTTC. Its translation is CASSIQSFARNIQYF.

This chain connects TRBV5-1 to TRBJ2-1; unclear D gene. CDR1 is SGHRS and CDR2 is YFSETQ in the germline V gene. Trimming took off 4 bases at V and 3 bases at J, with 8 bases between the two ends. The CDR3 is 13 amino acids. CDR3 region: CASSRSNYNEQFF. The CDR3 bases are TGCGCCAGCAGCCGCTCTAACTACAATGAGCAGTTCTTC.

At least ten counts were recorded for this clonotype. The chain couples TRBV5-4 to TRBJ2-6, with TRBD2 matching over 7 bases. Germline V gene sequence: CDR1 SGHNT, CDR2 YYREEE (reference sequence). J gave up 4 bases and V 5 bases, and 6 bases lay outside the gene matches. CDR3 length equals 15 residues. The CDR3 nucleotides read TGTGCCAGCAGTTTAGCGGGTAGCGGGGCCAACGTCCTGACTTTC. The encoded protein is CASSLAGSGANVLTF. Filled out from reference TRBV5-4 and TRBJ2-6, the complete variable domain reads ETGVTQSPTHLIKTRGQQVTLRCSSQSGHNTVSWYQQALGQGPQFIFQYYREEENGRGNFPPRFSGLQFPNYSSELNVNALELDDSALYLCASSLAGSGANVLTFGAGSRLTVL.

This clonotype was seen many times. The chain combines TRBV6-1 with TRBJ2-1, with D maybe TRBD2 (6 bases). Trimming took 5 bases from V and 3 from J, leaving 14 bases between them. The CDR3 runs to 15 residues. CDR1 MNHNS and CDR2 SASEGT come from the germline V gene. Here the CDR3 reads CASSKGGANYNEQFF. Here the CDR3 DNA reads TGTGCCAGCAGTAAAGGAGGGGCCAACTACAATGAGCAGTTCTTC.

This clonotype was detected many times. V gene TRBV28 combines with J gene TRBJ2-2; the D is unclear. V shed 4 bases and J shed 3 bases, with 0 bases lying between them. The CDR3 has 11 amino acids. Germline values: CDR1 MDHEN, CDR2 SYDVKM. CDR3 in amino acids: CASSYTGELFF. In DNA, the CDR3 is TGTGCCAGCAGTTACACCGGGGAGCTGTTTTTT.

Regarding this clonotype: The conserved final phenylalanine or tryptophan is absent from the CDR3, which likely points to a read error. No DNA is shown, since the ends of the CDR3 on it are uncertain; the CDR3 is the one TCRdb lists. The chain combines TRBV19 with TRBJ2-1; TRBD1, as called in the table, went unchecked against the DNA. Including both end residues, the CDR3 is 10 amino acids long. Germline-derived CDR1 and CDR2 are LNHDA and SQIVND (reference sequence). The chain's CDR3 is CASSMPGRVV.

This clonotype was detected only a few times. V and J are TRBV27 and TRBJ1-2; 9 bases align to TRBD1. With V trimmed by 5 bases and J by 8 bases, 12 bases remained unmatched. This CDR3 spans 15 amino acids. CDR1 and CDR2 from the germline V gene are MNHEY and SMNVEV (reference sequence). The CDR3 region is CASSPAQGALGGYTF. The CDR3 nucleotides are TGTGCCAGCAGTCCGGCACAGGGGGCGCTGGGAGGCTACACCTTC.

A word on this clonotype: A read error may be the cause here, since a much bigger clone is one base away. The CDR3 does not close with the conserved phenylalanine or tryptophan, likely indicating a read error. The rearrangement links TRBV7-2 to TRBJ2-7; D is ambiguous. Germline V gene sequence: CDR1 SGHTA, CDR2 FQGNSA. The CDR3 extends over 11 amino acids. V lost 1 base and J lost 9, with 7 bases in between. CDR3 DNA: TGTGCCAGCAGCTTAGAGAGTTTGCAGTACTCC. It is translated as CASSLESLQYS.

The V gene is TRBV12-3 or TRBV12-4, the J gene TRBJ1-1, with 7 bases matching TRBD1. The CDR3 runs to 13 residues. Trimming removed 4 bases from V and 6 bases from J; junction bases left unmatched: 5. This CDR3 reads CASSSRQGAEAFF. DNA for the CDR3: TGTGCCAGCAGTTCCCGACAGGGAGCTGAAGCTTTCTTT.